Following are 20 T cell receptor beta chains from one sample sequenced in a study of blood T cell repertoires in COVID-19. The repertoire was sequenced with immunoSEQ multiplex PCR; TCRdb's copy has only in-frame clones and lacks some. Among 55,000 to 75,000 clones listed, about 80% were seen once. The material sequenced was peripheral blood. The receptors originated from a man aged 80 or over with COVID-19, enrolled during active disease.

The chain has TRBV5-4 and TRBJ2-7, with TRBD1 matching 7 bases. The germline V gene encodes CDR1 SGHNT and CDR2 YYREEE (reference sequence). The CDR3 contains 13 residues. V was clipped by 3 bases and J by 5 bases; unmatched bases: 5. The CDR3 is CASSWDRGDEQYV. The CDR3 DNA follows: TGTGCCAGCAGCTGGGACAGAGGAGACGAGCAGTACGTC.

This sequence joins TRBV7-2 and TRBJ2-1; possible D gene TRBD2, 6 bases. The CDR3 totals 14 residues. CDR1 and CDR2 from the germline V gene are SGHTA and FQGNSA. Trimming removed 4 bases at V and 6 bases at J, with 13 bases between. The CDR3 region has the DNA TGTGCCAGCAGCTGGGGGACTCCCCTCAATGAGCAGTTCTTC. This translates into CASSWGTPLNEQFF.

Concerning this clone itself: Other DNA sequences of this sample code for an identical CDR3. V gene TRBV28 combines with J gene TRBJ1-3; D is ambiguous. V lost 2 bases and J 1 base, leaving 9 bases between the germline ends. The CDR3 is 15 amino acids. CDR1 MDHEN and CDR2 SYDVKM come from the germline V gene. In nucleotides, the CDR3 is TGTGCCAGCAGTTTACCCACGGGGTCTGGAAACACCATATATTTT. It codes for CASSLPTGSGNTIYF.

This sequence joins TRBV6-4 and TRBJ2-7; TRBD2 matches at 7 bases. Germline trimming cut 5 bases from V and 3 bases from J; bases unmatched to any gene: 7. The CDR3 covers 14 residues. The germline gives CDR1 MRHNA, CDR2 SNTAGT. DNA for the CDR3: TGTGCCAGCAGTAGGGAGGGATTGGGCTACGAGCAGTACTTC. Translated, it gives CASSREGLGYEQYF.

V is TRBV7-9 and J is TRBJ1-3; no reliable D call. The ends were cut back, 1 base at V and 0 bases at J, with 7 bases in the middle. The CDR3 spans 15 residues. Germline CDR1 SEHNR, CDR2 FQNEAQ (reference sequence). CDR3 region: CASSLDLNSGNTIYF. The CDR3 bases are TGTGCCAGCAGCTTAGACCTAAACTCTGGAAACACCATATATTTT.

This clone has more than one count but fewer than ten. The genes are TRBV18 and TRBJ1-1; 10 positions match TRBD1. Looked up from germline, CDR1 is KGHSH and CDR2 is LQKENI. The CDR3 has 14 amino acids. Unmatched junction bases numbered 10, after V lost 2 bases and J lost 13 bases. As DNA, the CDR3 is TGTGCCAGCTCACCAGGGGACAGGGGAGGTTACGTTTTCTTT. Protein sequence: CASSPGDRGGYVFF. The full variable domain, in which reference TRBV18 and TRBJ1-1 provide the parts outside the CDR3, is NAGVMQNPRHLVRRRGQEARLRCSPMKGHSHVYWYRQLPEEGLKFMVYLQKENIIDESGMPKERFSAEFPKEGPSILRIQQVVRGDSAAYFCASSPGDRGGYVFFGQGTRLTVV.

The rearrangement links TRBV24-1 to TRBJ2-5; 11 nucleotides align to TRBD2. This CDR3 has 14 residues. The J segment lost 4 bases and the V segment lost 6 bases, leaving 3 bases of the junction unmatched. In germline, CDR1 is KGHDR, CDR2 SFDVKD. CDR3 loop: CATSTTSGRETQYF. As DNA, the CDR3 is TGTGCCACCAGTACAACTAGCGGGAGAGAGACCCAGTACTTC.

This sequence joins TRBV30 and TRBJ1-5; TRBD1 is a possible D gene (6 bases). This CDR3 contains 13 residues. The germline CDR1 and CDR2 sequences are GTSNPN and SVGIG (reference sequence). With 5 bases removed from V and 3 bases from J, the gap between germline ends came to 11 bases. The CDR3 nucleotides read TGTGCCTGGGCGGGGGGCGTCAATCAGCCCCAGCATTTT. This translates into CAWAGGVNQPQHF.

The gene calls are TRBV28 and TRBJ2-7; 10 nucleotides agree with TRBD1. Looked up from germline, CDR1 is MDHEN and CDR2 is SYDVKM. The CDR3 consists of 15 residues. V lost 4 bases and J lost 2; bases outside the gene matches: 5. The CDR3 spells CASSWGGTGAYEQYF. In nucleotides, the CDR3 is TGTGCCAGCAGTTGGGGGGGGACAGGGGCCTACGAGCAGTACTTC.

V usage is TRBV5-6 and J usage is TRBJ1-4, with 9 bases identical to TRBD1. V lost 3 bases to trimming and J lost 7 bases; unmatched junction nucleotides: 13. The CDR3 has 17 amino acids. Germline assignment: CDR1 SGHDT and CDR2 YYEEEE. CDR3 coding DNA: TGTGCCAGCAGCTCCACTGAGGGGGACAGGGAAATTGAAAAACTGTTTTTT. This codes for CASSSTEGDREIEKLFF.

This sequence joins TRBV4-1 and TRBJ2-5; 8 bases are a match to TRBD1. Looked up from germline, CDR1 is MGHRA and CDR2 is YSYEKL. This CDR3 has 15 residues. V lost 4 bases to trimming and J lost 3 bases; unmatched junction nucleotides: 7. Here the CDR3 DNA reads TGCGCCAGCAGCCGAGATGACAGGGGAGAAGAGACCCAGTACTTC. Its translation is CASSRDDRGEETQYF.

V is TRBV10-2 and J is TRBJ1-2, with a possible D match to TRBD1 (5 bases). Trimming removed 6 bases from V and 5 bases from J, with 16 bases in between. The germline V gene encodes CDR1 WSHSY and CDR2 SAAADI. The CDR3 extends over 14 amino acids. The CDR3 protein is CASSASGLEYGYTF. The CDR3, as DNA: TGCGCCAGCAGCGCCTCGGGACTCGAGTATGGCTACACCTTC.

The chain uses TRBV27 and TRBJ2-4; TRBD2 matches 7 bases. V lost 4 bases and J lost 12; bases outside the gene matches: 18. Germline CDR1 MNHEY, CDR2 SMNVEV (reference sequence). CDR3 length: 16 residues. In DNA, the CDR3 is TGTGCCAGCAGTTCGGTGGGTTTAGTGAGGCGGGACTATCAGTACTTC. Translating it yields CASSSVGLVRRDYQYF.

The chain is built from TRBV4-2 and TRBJ2-4; the match to TRBD1 covers 8 bases. CDR3 length: 15 amino acids. V lost 3 bases to trimming and J lost 5 bases; unmatched junction nucleotides: 6. Germline V CDR1 and CDR2: LGHNA, YNFKEQ. CDR3 DNA: TGTGCCAGCAGCCATTGGACAGGGCTACAAAACATTCAGTACTTC. Encoded protein: CASSHWTGLQNIQYF.

J is TRBJ1-5 and V is TRBV7-9, with TRBD1 matching over 9 bases. This CDR3 spans 17 amino acids. The junction had 11 bases not matched to a gene; V was cut back by 3 bases and J by 5 bases. Germline CDR1 is SEHNR and CDR2 is FQNEAQ (reference sequence). This chain's CDR3 is CASSFPRGTGRDQPQHF. The CDR3 bases are TGTGCCAGCAGCTTCCCGCGGGGGACAGGGAGGGATCAGCCCCAGCATTTT.

The chain links TRBV6-5 to TRBJ2-2; D is unclear. Germline-derived CDR1 and CDR2 are MNHEY and SVGAGI. CDR3 size: 16 residues. The V end was cut by 0 bases, the J end by 0 bases, with 8 bases between. In DNA form, the CDR3 reads TGTGCCAGCAGTTACTCGCTTCTAACGAACACCGGGGAGCTGTTTTTT. Protein product: CASSYSLLTNTGELFF.

The chain is built from TRBV6-2 or TRBV6-3 and TRBJ1-6; 10 bases agree with TRBD1. The CDR3 runs 17 residues. V lost 5 bases and J lost 8; bases outside the gene matches: 12. Looked up from germline, CDR1 is MNHEY and CDR2 is SVGEGT. CDR3 in amino acids: CASSAYAFGTGDSPLHF. The CDR3 region has the DNA TGTGCCAGCAGTGCTTATGCCTTTGGGACAGGGGATTCACCCCTCCACTTT.

The chain is built from TRBV19 and TRBJ2-3; TRBD2 matches 8 bases. The CDR3 length is 18 residues. CDR1 LNHDA and CDR2 SQIVND come from the germline V gene (reference sequence). J gave up 0 bases and V 5 bases, and 13 bases lay outside the gene matches. The CDR3 loop reads CASSPRLGLAVSTDTQYF. In DNA, the CDR3 is TGTGCCAGTAGTCCTAGACTCGGACTAGCAGTTAGCACAGATACGCAGTATTTT.

This sequence joins TRBV7-3 and TRBJ1-6; D might be TRBD1 (6 bases). The CDR3 covers 13 residues. CDR1 is SGHTA and CDR2 is FQGTGA in the germline V gene. Trimming pared 5 bases from V and 14 bases from J, leaving 16 bases between. The CDR3 reads CASSLETGSALHF. CDR3 nucleotide sequence: TGTGCCAGCAGCCTCGAAACAGGGTCAGCCCTCCACTTT.

This chain uses TRBV2 with TRBJ2-1; possibly TRBD2 for D (5 bases). The CDR3 is made up of 14 amino acids. With 3 bases removed from V and 7 bases from J, the gap between germline ends came to 13 bases. Germline CDR1 is SNHLY and CDR2 is FYNNEI. CDR3 nucleotide sequence: TGTGCCAGCAGTGACCGGACTGGTCGGAATGAGCAGTTCTTC. Its protein product is CASSDRTGRNEQFF.